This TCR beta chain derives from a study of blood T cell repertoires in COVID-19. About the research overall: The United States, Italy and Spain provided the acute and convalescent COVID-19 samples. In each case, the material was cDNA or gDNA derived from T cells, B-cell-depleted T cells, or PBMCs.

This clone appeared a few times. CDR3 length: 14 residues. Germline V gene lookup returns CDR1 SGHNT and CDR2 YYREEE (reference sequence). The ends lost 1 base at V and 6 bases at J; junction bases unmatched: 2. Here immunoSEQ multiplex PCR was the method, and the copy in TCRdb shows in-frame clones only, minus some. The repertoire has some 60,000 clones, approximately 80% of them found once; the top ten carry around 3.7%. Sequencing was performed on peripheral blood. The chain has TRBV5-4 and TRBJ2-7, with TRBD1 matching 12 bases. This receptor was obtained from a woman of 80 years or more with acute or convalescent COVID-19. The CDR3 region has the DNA TGTGCCAGCAGCTTGAAGGGACAGGGGGCCGAGCAGTACTTC. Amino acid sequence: CASSLKGQGAEQYF.